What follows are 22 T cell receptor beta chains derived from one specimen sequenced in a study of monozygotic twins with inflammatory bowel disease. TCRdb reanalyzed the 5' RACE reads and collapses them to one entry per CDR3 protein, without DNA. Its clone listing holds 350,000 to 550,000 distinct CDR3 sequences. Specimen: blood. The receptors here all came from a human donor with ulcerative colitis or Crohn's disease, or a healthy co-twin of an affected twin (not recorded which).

The CDR3 reads CASSQAPGTYEQYF. The V call is TRBV4-1, the J call TRBJ2-7; TCRdb names TRBD1, which stays unverified in the absence of DNA. The germline V gene encodes CDR1 MGHRA and CDR2 YSYEKL. The CDR3 runs 14 residues.

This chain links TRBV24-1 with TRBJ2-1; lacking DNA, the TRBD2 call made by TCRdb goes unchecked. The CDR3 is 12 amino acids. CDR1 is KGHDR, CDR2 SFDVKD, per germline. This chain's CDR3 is CATSEGTRGQFF.

This CDR3 reads CASSYVAAGGKAYEQYF. The chain employs TRBV6-5 and TRBJ2-7; TCRdb outputs TRBD2, but without DNA this stays unchecked. This CDR3 has 17 amino acids. CDR1 is MNHEY and CDR2 is SVGAGI in the germline V gene.

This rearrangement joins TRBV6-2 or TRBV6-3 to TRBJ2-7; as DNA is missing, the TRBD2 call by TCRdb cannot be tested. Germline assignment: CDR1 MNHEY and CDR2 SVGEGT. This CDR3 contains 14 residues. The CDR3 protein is CASRPTADTYEQYF.

CDR3 region: CSVRQGAEAFF. The V call is TRBV29-1, the J call TRBJ1-1; the TCRdb call, TRBD1, lacks DNA for checking. The length of the CDR3 is 11 residues. CDR1 and CDR2 (germline): SQVTM, ANQGSEA.

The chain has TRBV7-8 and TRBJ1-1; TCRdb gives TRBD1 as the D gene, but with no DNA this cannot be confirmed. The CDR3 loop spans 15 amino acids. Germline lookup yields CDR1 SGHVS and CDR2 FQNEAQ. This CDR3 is CASSLVAQGDTEAFF.

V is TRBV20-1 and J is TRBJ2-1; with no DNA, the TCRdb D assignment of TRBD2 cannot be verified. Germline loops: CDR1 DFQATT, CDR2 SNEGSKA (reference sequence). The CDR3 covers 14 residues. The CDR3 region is CSASRLAGNNEQFF.

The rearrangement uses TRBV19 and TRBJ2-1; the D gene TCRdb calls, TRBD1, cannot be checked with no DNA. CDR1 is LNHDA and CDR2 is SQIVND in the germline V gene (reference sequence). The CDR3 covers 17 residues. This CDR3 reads CASSSGSGQGGYNEQFF.

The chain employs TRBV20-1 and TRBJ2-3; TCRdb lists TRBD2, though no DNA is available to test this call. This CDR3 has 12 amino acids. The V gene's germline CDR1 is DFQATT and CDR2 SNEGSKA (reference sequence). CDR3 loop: CSATLRADTQYF.

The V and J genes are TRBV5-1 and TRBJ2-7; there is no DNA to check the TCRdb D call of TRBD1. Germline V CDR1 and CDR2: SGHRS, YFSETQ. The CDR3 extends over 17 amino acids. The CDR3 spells CASSFSSAGSKTTEQYF.

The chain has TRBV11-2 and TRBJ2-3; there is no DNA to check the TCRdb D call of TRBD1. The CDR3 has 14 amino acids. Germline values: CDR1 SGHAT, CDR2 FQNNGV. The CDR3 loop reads CASTQWERADTQYF.

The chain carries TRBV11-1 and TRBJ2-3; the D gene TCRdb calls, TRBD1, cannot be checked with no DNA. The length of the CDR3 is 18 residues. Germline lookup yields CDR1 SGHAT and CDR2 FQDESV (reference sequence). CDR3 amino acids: CASSYDPGTGLSMVVQYF.

CDR3 protein: CASRLGGIEQFF. The gene calls are TRBV6-1 and TRBJ2-1; without DNA, the TCRdb call of TRBD1 cannot be checked. The CDR3 is made up of 12 amino acids. Germline lookup yields CDR1 MNHNS and CDR2 SASEGT.

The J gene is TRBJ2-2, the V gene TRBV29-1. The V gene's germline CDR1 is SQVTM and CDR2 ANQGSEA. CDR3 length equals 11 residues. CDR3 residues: CSVVGTGELFF.

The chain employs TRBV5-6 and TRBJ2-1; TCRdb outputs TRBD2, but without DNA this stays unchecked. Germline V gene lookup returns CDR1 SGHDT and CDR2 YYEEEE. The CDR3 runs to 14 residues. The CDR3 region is CASSFSGGAGEQFF.

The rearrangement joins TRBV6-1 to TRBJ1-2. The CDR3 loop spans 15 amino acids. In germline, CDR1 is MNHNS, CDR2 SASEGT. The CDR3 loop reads CASVTTGATNYGYTF.

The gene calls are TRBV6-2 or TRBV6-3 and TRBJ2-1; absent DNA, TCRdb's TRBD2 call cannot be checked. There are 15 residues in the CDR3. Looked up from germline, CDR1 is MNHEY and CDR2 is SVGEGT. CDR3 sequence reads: CASSYWRALPNEQFF.

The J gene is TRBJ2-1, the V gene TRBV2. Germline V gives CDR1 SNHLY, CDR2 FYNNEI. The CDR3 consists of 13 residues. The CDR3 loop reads CASDPSSYNEQFF.

The CDR3: CATGTSGMGPDTQYF. The genes are TRBV24-1 and TRBJ2-3; TCRdb picks TRBD2, but there is no DNA to check that call. The CDR3 totals 15 residues. Germline V gene sequence: CDR1 KGHDR, CDR2 SFDVKD.

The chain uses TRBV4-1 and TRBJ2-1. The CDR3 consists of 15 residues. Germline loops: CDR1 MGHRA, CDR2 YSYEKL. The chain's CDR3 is CASSQESASYNEQFF.

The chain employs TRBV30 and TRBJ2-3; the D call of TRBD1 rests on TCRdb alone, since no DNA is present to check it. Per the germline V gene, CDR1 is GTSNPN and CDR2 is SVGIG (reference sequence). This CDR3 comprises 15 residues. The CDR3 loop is CAWSGSGGRADTQYF.

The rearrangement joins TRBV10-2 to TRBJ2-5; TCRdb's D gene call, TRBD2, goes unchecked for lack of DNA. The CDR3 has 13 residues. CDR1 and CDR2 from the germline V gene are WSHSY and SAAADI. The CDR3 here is CASSETGPETQYF.